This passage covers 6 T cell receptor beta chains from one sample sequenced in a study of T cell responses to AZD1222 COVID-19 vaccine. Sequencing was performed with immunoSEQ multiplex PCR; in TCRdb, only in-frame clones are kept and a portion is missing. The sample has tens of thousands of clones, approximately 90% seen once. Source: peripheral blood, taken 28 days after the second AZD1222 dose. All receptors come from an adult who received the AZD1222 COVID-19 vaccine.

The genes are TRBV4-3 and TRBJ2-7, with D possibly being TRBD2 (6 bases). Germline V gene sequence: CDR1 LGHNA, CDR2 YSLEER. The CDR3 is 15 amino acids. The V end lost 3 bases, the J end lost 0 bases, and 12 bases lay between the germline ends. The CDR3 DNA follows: TGCGCCAGCAGCCAGGGTCCGGGAGACTCCTACGAGCAGTACTTC. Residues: CASSQGPGDSYEQYF.

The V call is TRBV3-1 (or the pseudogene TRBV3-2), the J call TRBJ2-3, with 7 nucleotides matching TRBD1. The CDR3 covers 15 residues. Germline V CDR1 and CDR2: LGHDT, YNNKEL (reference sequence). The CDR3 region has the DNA TGTGCAGAGGGATACAGGGGTTGGGGCACAGATACGCAGTATTTT. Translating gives CAEGYRGWGTDTQYF.

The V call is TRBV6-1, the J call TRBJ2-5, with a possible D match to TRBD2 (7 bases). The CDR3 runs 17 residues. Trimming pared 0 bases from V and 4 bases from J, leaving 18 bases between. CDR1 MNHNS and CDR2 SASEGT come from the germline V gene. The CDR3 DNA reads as TGTGCCAGCAGTGAAGCGGGGGGGCTTGAGACTTTAGAGACCCAGTACTTC. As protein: CASSEAGGLETLETQYF.

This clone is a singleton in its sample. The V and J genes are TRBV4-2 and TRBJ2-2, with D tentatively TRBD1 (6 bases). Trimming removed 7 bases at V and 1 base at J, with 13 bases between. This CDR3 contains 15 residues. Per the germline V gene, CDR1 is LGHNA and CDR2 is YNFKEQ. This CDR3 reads CASTRGDGNTGELFF. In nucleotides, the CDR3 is TGTGCCAGCACCAGGGGAGACGGGAACACCGGGGAGCTGTTTTTT.

The CDR3 DNA reads as TGTGCCAGCACCGCGGGGCTAGTCGTCTACGAGCAGTACTTC. Its translation is CASTAGLVVYEQYF. The rearrangement uses TRBV11-2 and TRBJ2-7; the D gene is possibly TRBD2 (6 bases). Trimming stripped 7 bases from V and 3 bases from J, with 16 bases between. CDR3 length: 14 residues. Per germline, CDR1 SGHAT and CDR2 FQNNGV.

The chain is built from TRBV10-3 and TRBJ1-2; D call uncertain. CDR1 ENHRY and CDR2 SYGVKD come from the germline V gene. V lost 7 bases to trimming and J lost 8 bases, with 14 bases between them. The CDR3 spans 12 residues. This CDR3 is CAIKDSLGGYTF. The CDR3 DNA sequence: TGTGCCATCAAGGACTCGCTCGGAGGCTACACCTTC.